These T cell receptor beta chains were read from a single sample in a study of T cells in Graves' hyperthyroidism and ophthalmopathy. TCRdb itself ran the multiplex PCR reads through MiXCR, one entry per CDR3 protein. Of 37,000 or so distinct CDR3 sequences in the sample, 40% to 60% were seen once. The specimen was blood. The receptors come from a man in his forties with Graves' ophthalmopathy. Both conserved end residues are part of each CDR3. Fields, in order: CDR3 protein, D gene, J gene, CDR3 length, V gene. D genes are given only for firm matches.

CTSSHLIAGHNVEDRRPYEQYF,.,TRBJ2-7,22,TRBV1
CASSFGSREQYF,.,TRBJ2-7,12,TRBV28
CASSKQGNTEAFF,.,TRBJ1-1,13,TRBV10-1
CSVAPAGGQEAFF,.,TRBJ1-1,13,TRBV29-1
CASSPQVSPEQYF,.,TRBJ2-7,13,TRBV2
CSARVSGGREAFF,.,TRBJ1-1,13,TRBV20-1
CASSHRSHRADTQYF,.,TRBJ2-3,15,TRBV19
CASSLERELYTF,.,TRBJ1-2,12,TRBV7-2
CASSFLAGDSSGYTF,TRBD1,TRBJ1-2,15,TRBV7-2
CASSLVVGQGHEQYF,TRBD1,TRBJ2-7,15,TRBV5-1
CASSQTGSGNQPQHF,.,TRBJ1-5,15,TRBV3-1
CASSLGPDRANTEAFF,TRBD1,TRBJ1-1,16,TRBV4-2
CASSLEPGPPPGELFF,.,TRBJ2-2,16,TRBV5-1
CASSLDGTGTNNEQFF,TRBD1,TRBJ2-1,16,TRBV5-4
CASSQPGQGNYTF,TRBD1,TRBJ1-2,13,TRBV5-1
CASSATNEKLFF,.,TRBJ1-4,12,TRBV2
CASSKDRSEDEQYF,TRBD1,TRBJ2-7,14,TRBV11-2
CASSRRDRVEVLAKNIQYF,TRBD1,TRBJ2-4,19,TRBV5-6
CSVTSSNTEAFF,.,TRBJ1-1,12,TRBV29-1
CSVPMGVGQPQHF,.,TRBJ1-5,13,TRBV20-1
CASSLGLREYF,.,TRBJ2-3,11,TRBV7-6
CASSPAGVSEKLFF,.,TRBJ1-4,14,TRBV11-2
CASSYDRGVYNEQFF,TRBD1,TRBJ2-1,15,TRBV6-5
CSARTSGRAGYEQYF,TRBD2,TRBJ2-7,15,TRBV20-1
CSATTSGDWETQYF,TRBD2,TRBJ2-5,14,TRBV20-1
CSAPTSGITDTQYF,TRBD2,TRBJ2-3,14,TRBV20-1